Listed here are 16 T cell receptor beta chains from one sample, sequenced in a study of T cell changes during pregnancy in multiple sclerosis. Only in-frame clones appear in the TCRdb table, and some are missing; sequencing was by immunoSEQ multiplex PCR. The table lists about 37,000 clones, approximately 91% of them singletons. This specimen was CD4+ T cells from peripheral blood mononuclear cells, taken in the third trimester of pregnancy. The receptors were gathered from a female donor in good health, enrolled as a control in a pregnancy study.

This clone has a single count. The chain carries TRBV5-8 and TRBJ2-1; D is perhaps TRBD2 (5 bases). The germline V gene has CDR1 SGHTS and CDR2 YDEGEE. The CDR3 runs to 14 residues. Trimming took 2 bases from V and 6 from J, leaving 12 bases between them. CDR3 nucleotides: TGTGCCAGCAGCTTTTGGGCGGCGGGCAATGAGCAGTTCTTC. It encodes CASSFWAAGNEQFF.

This clone was counted only a few times. This chain joins TRBV29-1 and TRBJ1-1; 8 bases line up with TRBD1. This CDR3 comprises 13 residues. Trimming took 7 bases from V and 5 from J; bases not matched to a gene: 9. The V gene's germline CDR1 is SQVTM and CDR2 ANQGSEA. The CDR3 DNA sequence: TGCAGCGGGAGACAGGGGAGGGGGACTGAAGCTTTCTTT. It codes for CSGRQGRGTEAFF.

The V call is TRBV7-2, the J call TRBJ1-5; 10 nucleotides line up with TRBD1. The CDR3 totals 14 residues. Losses at the gene ends were 6 bases for V and 5 bases for J; bases not matched to a gene: 4. The germline V gene has CDR1 SGHTA and CDR2 FQGNSA. The chain's CDR3 is CASRGQGIDQPQHF. CDR3 coding DNA: TGTGCCAGCAGGGGACAGGGGATTGATCAGCCCCAGCATTTT. The full variable domain, in which reference TRBV7-2 and TRBJ1-5 provide the parts outside the CDR3, is GAGVSQSPSNKVTEKGKDVELRCDPISGHTALYWYRQSLGQGLEFLIYFQGNSAPDKSGLPSDRFSAERTGGSVSTLTIQRTQQEDSAVYLCASRGQGIDQPQHFGDGTRLSIL.

The chain uses TRBV30 and TRBJ2-7; unclear D gene. V gave up 0 bases and J gave up 2 bases, with 5 bases separating them. Per germline, CDR1 GTSNPN and CDR2 SVGIG (reference sequence). The CDR3 has 12 residues. CDR3 DNA: TGTGCCTGGAGTGTTCTCCCCTACGAGCAGTACTTC. This translates into CAWSVLPYEQYF.

The chain uses TRBV7-2 and TRBJ2-7; 9 bases agree with TRBD2. Germline-derived CDR1 and CDR2 are SGHTA and FQGNSA. The CDR3 is made up of 14 amino acids. The V gene end was trimmed by 4 bases and the J gene end by 5 bases; junction bases not matched to a gene: 6. The CDR3 here is CASSWVAGEDEQYF. The CDR3, as DNA: TGTGCCAGCAGCTGGGTAGCGGGAGAAGACGAGCAGTACTTC.

This chain uses TRBV5-4 with TRBJ2-7, with 7 bases aligning to TRBD2. This CDR3 has 15 amino acids. Germline CDR1 reads SGHNT; CDR2 reads YYREEE (reference sequence). V shed 3 bases, J shed 4 bases, and the junction held 10 bases outside the gene matches. The CDR3 spells CASSSPEAGRYEQYF. CDR3 in DNA: TGTGCCAGCAGCTCCCCAGAAGCGGGGAGGTACGAGCAGTACTTC.

The CDR3 coding sequence is TGCGCCAGCAGCCAACGTCAGCGGGGCCCTAGAGGCTACACCTTC. Its protein is CASSQRQRGPRGYTF. The J gene is TRBJ1-2, the V gene TRBV4-1, with a possible D match to TRBD1 (5 bases). The CDR3 has 15 amino acids. From germline, CDR1 is MGHRA and CDR2 YSYEKL. The germline V and J ends were trimmed by 2 bases and 8 bases, with 18 bases remaining between them.

This clone was counted once. The rearrangement joins TRBV9 to TRBJ2-7; D possibly corresponds to TRBD1 (5 bases). V shed 3 bases and J shed 7 bases, with 17 bases lying between them. Germline V lookup: CDR1 SGDLS, CDR2 YYNGEE. CDR3 size: 14 residues. The CDR3, as DNA: TGTGCCAGCAGCGCCCACCGCGACAGTGGGGAGCAGTACTTC. Amino acid sequence: CASSAHRDSGEQYF. Full variable domain (outside the CDR3, taken from reference TRBV9 and TRBJ2-7): DSGVTQTPKHLITATGQRVTLRCSPRSGDLSVYWYQQSLDQGLQFLIQYYNGEERAKGNILERFSAQQFPDLHSELNLSSLELGDSALYFCASSAHRDSGEQYFGPGTRLTVT.

The chain has TRBV7-2 and TRBJ2-3, with 7 bases identical to TRBD2. The CDR3 has 15 amino acids. With 1 base clipped from V and 4 bases from J, the junction kept 5 bases outside the gene matches. Germline V CDR1 and CDR2: SGHTA, FQGNSA. CDR3 amino acids: CASSLVGGRPDTQYF. The CDR3 DNA follows: TGTGCCAGCAGCTTAGTAGGCGGGAGACCAGATACGCAGTATTTT. The whole variable domain, remainder taken from reference TRBV7-2 and TRBJ2-3, is GAGVSQSPSNKVTEKGKDVELRCDPISGHTALYWYRQSLGQGLEFLIYFQGNSAPDKSGLPSDRFSAERTGGSVSTLTIQRTQQEDSAVYLCASSLVGGRPDTQYFGPGTRLTVL.

The gene calls are TRBV7-9 and TRBJ2-1; the match to TRBD2 covers 10 bases. This CDR3 has 16 amino acids. J gave up 4 bases and V 4 bases, and 7 bases lay outside the gene matches. The germline gives CDR1 SEHNR, CDR2 FQNEAQ (reference sequence). CDR3 nucleotide sequence: TGTGCCAGCAGCTCGAGCGGGAGGGCCTATTACAATGAGCAGTTCTTC. Encoded protein: CASSSSGRAYYNEQFF. The full variable domain, with the rest looked up from reference TRBV7-9 and TRBJ2-1, is DTGVSQNPRHKITKRGQNVTFRCDPISEHNRLYWYRQTLGQGPEFLTYFQNEAQLEKSRLLSDRFSAERPKGSFSTLEIQRTEQGDSAMYLCASSSSGRAYYNEQFFGPGTRLTVL.

The chain carries TRBV18 and TRBJ2-1, with TRBD2 matching 8 bases. This CDR3 comprises 15 residues. CDR1 KGHSH and CDR2 LQKENI come from the germline V gene. Trimming took 4 bases from V and 5 from J; bases not matched to a gene: 7. DNA for the CDR3: TGTGCCAGCTCACAAGTAGCGGGAAGCCACAATGAGCAGTTCTTC. Amino acid sequence: CASSQVAGSHNEQFF.

V is TRBV30 and J is TRBJ2-7; a weak D match, TRBD1 (6 bases). The ends were cut back, 7 bases at V and 0 bases at J, with 10 bases in the middle. CDR1 and CDR2 from the germline V gene are GTSNPN and SVGIG (reference sequence). The CDR3 has 12 amino acids. CDR3 loop: CALQGGSYEQYF. The CDR3 bases are TGTGCCTTGCAAGGGGGCTCCTACGAGCAGTACTTC.

This chain joins TRBV7-9 and TRBJ2-1, with D unresolved. Between the trimmed V and J ends, which lost 4 bases and 12 bases, there was a span of 10 bases. The CDR3 runs to 11 residues. Germline assignment: CDR1 SEHNR and CDR2 FQNEAQ (reference sequence). CDR3 bases: TGTGCCAGCAGCTCGGAGTTAGGGCAGTTCTTC. Translating gives CASSSELGQFF.

This rearrangement joins TRBV7-2 to TRBJ1-4; weak D call: TRBD1 (5 bases). The CDR3 has 14 amino acids. Germline V gives CDR1 SGHTA, CDR2 FQGNSA. The V end lost 5 bases, the J end lost 10 bases, and 17 bases lay between the germline ends. The CDR3 is CASSNKAGDGKLFF. The CDR3 DNA sequence: TGTGCCAGCAGCAACAAGGCGGGGGACGGAAAACTGTTTTTT.

This clone was seen just once. One end of the junction varies from germline; a read error may be responsible. The chain is built from TRBV7-7 and TRBJ2-3; 12 bases are shared with TRBD2. CDR3 length: 16 residues. Germline CDR1 and CDR2: SSHAT and FNYEAQ (reference sequence). Written as DNA, the CDR3 is TGTGCTAGCAGCTCGGGACTAGCGGGCTTCACAGATACGCAGTATTTT. The encoded protein is CASSSGLAGFTDTQYF.

The J gene is TRBJ1-2, the V gene TRBV28, with 10 nucleotides matching TRBD1. Germline trimming cut 4 bases from V and 0 bases from J; bases unmatched to any gene: 2. This CDR3 is 15 amino acids long. CDR1 is MDHEN, CDR2 SYDVKM, per germline. This CDR3 is CASSSGQGANYGYTF. In DNA, the CDR3 is TGTGCCAGCAGTTCCGGACAGGGGGCTAACTATGGCTACACCTTC.